These 29 T cell receptor beta chains came from one sample sequenced in a study of cytomegalovirus exposure and HLA in healthy donors. Libraries were prepared by immunoSEQ multiplex PCR; TCRdb keeps only in-frame clonotypes and omits some of them. The sample carries more than 95,000 clones, 85% to 90% recorded once. Material: PBMCs. The receptor source for this set is a woman between 18 and 29 years old in good health and CMV-seronegative.

The V call is TRBV4-3, the J call TRBJ2-1; 8 nucleotides match TRBD2. Germline V gene data show CDR1 as LGHNA and CDR2 as YSLEER. V dropped 0 bases and J dropped 2; count of bases not matched to a gene: 12. The CDR3 runs 19 residues. CDR3 loop: CASSQDLTIAGLAYNEQFF. CDR3 DNA sequence: TGCGCCAGCAGCCAAGATCTTACGATAGCGGGATTGGCCTACAATGAGCAGTTCTTC.

This sequence joins TRBV6-1 and TRBJ2-7; the match to TRBD1 covers 8 bases. Germline loops: CDR1 MNHNS, CDR2 SASEGT. V was pared by 3 bases and J by 1 base, with 11 bases of the junction left unmatched. The CDR3 is 17 amino acids. The CDR3 DNA reads as TGTGCCAGCAGTGATCCCTGGGGGACAGGTCTTTCCTACGAGCAGTACGTC. It is translated as CASSDPWGTGLSYEQYV.

This clone is a singleton in its sample. The chain recombines TRBV5-1 with TRBJ1-4; D is ambiguous. Germline V gene lookup returns CDR1 SGHRS and CDR2 YFSETQ. There are 14 residues in the CDR3. The germline V and J ends were trimmed by 7 bases and 3 bases, with 13 bases remaining between them. The CDR3 protein is CASSRVTANEKLFF. CDR3 DNA sequence: TGCGCCAGCTCGAGGGTGACGGCTAATGAAAAACTGTTTTTT.

The chain recombines TRBV28 with TRBJ2-7, with D possibly being TRBD2 (5 bases). CDR3 length: 16 residues. V lost 3 bases, J lost 3 bases, and 18 bases lay in between. Germline CDR1 reads MDHEN; CDR2 reads SYDVKM. CDR3 nucleotide sequence: TGTGCCAGCAGTTTCAGCTTCGGAGGCCACTTCTACGAGCAGTACTTC. It codes for CASSFSFGGHFYEQYF.

V gene TRBV28 combines with J gene TRBJ2-2, with TRBD1 as a possible D gene (5 bases). The CDR3 is made up of 14 amino acids. Looked up from germline, CDR1 is MDHEN and CDR2 is SYDVKM. The V gene lost 5 bases and the J gene lost 4 bases, with 11 bases spanning the gap. The CDR3 DNA reads as TGTGCCAGCAGTATAGGACAAATCACCGGGGAGCTGTTTTTT. This encodes CASSIGQITGELFF. Full variable domain (missing parts from reference TRBV28 and TRBJ2-2): DVKVTQSSRYLVKRTGEKVFLECVQDMDHENMFWYRQDPGLGLRLIYFSYDVKMKEKGDIPEGYSVSREKKERFSLILESASTNQTSMYLCASSIGQITGELFFGEGSRLTVL.

The chain employs TRBV28 and TRBJ1-2; D gene unclear. Per the germline V gene, CDR1 is MDHEN and CDR2 is SYDVKM. With 8 bases removed from V and 3 bases from J, the gap between germline ends came to 10 bases. The CDR3 totals 12 residues. For the CDR3, the DNA is TGTGCCAGCTGCCTTACAGACTATGGCTACACCTTC. This gives the protein CASCLTDYGYTF.

V gene TRBV7-9 combines with J gene TRBJ1-5; the D gene is possibly TRBD1 (5 bases). The germline V gene has CDR1 SEHNR and CDR2 FQNEAQ (reference sequence). The CDR3 spans 15 residues. Trimming removed 0 bases at V and 6 bases at J, with 12 bases between. CDR3 in amino acids: CASSLAGGVVQPQHF. The CDR3, as DNA: TGTGCCAGCAGCTTAGCGGGGGGGGTTGTTCAGCCCCAGCATTTT.

The gene calls are TRBV27 and TRBJ2-1; no definite D call. This CDR3 comprises 13 residues. Germline V gene sequence: CDR1 MNHEY, CDR2 SMNVEV (reference sequence). Trimming stripped 7 bases from V and 0 bases from J, with 7 bases between. The CDR3 spells CASMRASYNEQFF. The CDR3 DNA sequence: TGTGCCAGCATGAGAGCCTCCTACAATGAGCAGTTCTTC.

The rearrangement links TRBV5-8 to TRBJ1-1; D call uncertain. Germline V gene lookup returns CDR1 SGHTS and CDR2 YDEGEE. Trimming cost V 0 bases and J 0 bases, with 3 bases left between them. CDR3 length: 13 amino acids. The CDR3 nucleotides read TGTGCCAGCAGCTTGGACTTGAACACTGAAGCTTTCTTT. It codes for CASSLDLNTEAFF.

The genes are TRBV15 and TRBJ1-1; weak D call: TRBD1 (5 bases). Trimming took off 5 bases at V and 1 base at J, with 8 bases between the two ends. This CDR3 region has 13 residues. Germline V lookup: CDR1 LNHNV, CDR2 YYDKDF (reference sequence). The CDR3 bases are TGTGCCACCAGCTGGACAAAGAACACTGAAGCTTTCTTT. This encodes CATSWTKNTEAFF.

This chain uses TRBV28 with TRBJ1-5; D is ambiguous. From germline, CDR1 is MDHEN and CDR2 SYDVKM. The V end lost 8 bases, the J end lost 11 bases, and 19 bases lay between the germline ends. The CDR3 covers 13 residues. CDR3 in amino acids: CASVTIPEEAQHF. The DNA for the CDR3 is TGTGCCAGCGTAACCATTCCTGAGGAAGCCCAGCATTTT.

The chain joins TRBV18 to TRBJ2-7; D is uncertain. Germline-derived CDR1 and CDR2 are KGHSH and LQKENI. This CDR3 comprises 14 residues. Trimming removed 2 bases at V and 2 bases at J, with 10 bases between. The CDR3 bases are TGTGCCAGCTCACCATCCCAAAAAACCTACGAGCAGTACTTC. Translated: CASSPSQKTYEQYF.

This chain joins TRBV28 and TRBJ2-5, with D hard to call. V gave up 5 bases and J gave up 5 bases, with 18 bases separating them. This CDR3 is 15 amino acids long. CDR1 is MDHEN, CDR2 SYDVKM, per germline. DNA of the CDR3: TGTGCCAGCAGTCTCCAGTACACCCCCTGGGAGACCCAGTACTTC. This encodes CASSLQYTPWETQYF.

Only one count was recorded for this clone. The rearrangement uses TRBV30 and TRBJ2-1; 7 bases are shared with TRBD2. CDR3 length equals 15 residues. From germline, CDR1 is GTSNPN and CDR2 SVGIG (reference sequence). The trim removed 2 bases at V and 6 bases at J, leaving 10 bases unmatched. CDR3 in amino acids: CAWSLSGRAGNEQFF. CDR3 bases: TGTGCCTGGAGTCTTAGTGGGAGGGCCGGCAATGAGCAGTTCTTC. The full variable domain, completed using reference TRBV30 and TRBJ2-1, is SQTIHQWPATLVQPVGSPLSLECTVEGTSNPNLYWYRQAAGRGLQLLFYSVGIGQISSEVPQNLSASRPQDRQFILSSKKLLLSDSGFYLCAWSLSGRAGNEQFFGPGTRLTVL.

The gene calls are TRBV27 and TRBJ2-5; 7 bases map to TRBD1. CDR1 and CDR2 from the germline V gene are MNHEY and SMNVEV (reference sequence). J gave up 5 bases and V 5 bases, and 20 bases lay outside the gene matches. The CDR3 length is 18 residues. As DNA, the CDR3 is TGTGCCAGCAGTCCAACCAGAGCGACAGGGCAGTTACGGGAGACCCAGTACTTC. Protein sequence: CASSPTRATGQLRETQYF.

The gene calls are TRBV19 and TRBJ2-5; 11 bases align to TRBD2. Looked up from germline, CDR1 is LNHDA and CDR2 is SQIVND (reference sequence). CDR3 size: 14 residues. With V trimmed by 5 bases and J by 6 bases, 5 bases remained unmatched. CDR3 coding DNA: TGTGCCAGTAGTGCGACTAGCGGGATGAAGACCCAGTACTTC. Translating gives CASSATSGMKTQYF.

This chain links TRBV6-5 with TRBJ1-1, with unresolved D. Germline values: CDR1 MNHEY, CDR2 SVGAGI. V lost 0 bases, J lost 1 base, and 3 bases lay in between. The CDR3 totals 13 residues. The CDR3 DNA reads as TGTGCCAGCAGTTACTCTAAGAACACTGAAGCTTTCTTT. Translating it yields CASSYSKNTEAFF.

The chain employs TRBV5-1 and TRBJ1-4; a possible D gene is TRBD1 (5 bases). There are 14 residues in the CDR3. Trimming left V 3 bases short and J 3 bases short, with 9 bases between. Germline CDR1 reads SGHRS; CDR2 reads YFSETQ. CDR3 DNA: TGCGCCAGCAGCTATGACAGCTCTAATGAAAAACTGTTTTTT. Amino acid sequence: CASSYDSSNEKLFF.

The V gene is TRBV19, the J gene TRBJ2-7; TRBD1 agrees at 7 bases. V gave up 10 bases and J gave up 0 bases; unmatched junction bases: 3. There are 12 residues in the CDR3. Germline V gives CDR1 LNHDA, CDR2 SQIVND (reference sequence). The DNA for the CDR3 is TGTGCCATTCGACAGGGCTCCTACGAGCAGTACTTC. It encodes CAIRQGSYEQYF.

As concerns this clone: Its ends do not fully match the called genes, so a read error is possible. This chain connects TRBV6-5 to TRBJ2-1; D is uncertain. The CDR3 is 16 amino acids. CDR1 MNHEY and CDR2 SVGAGI come from the germline V gene. The CDR3: CASSNSPISSYNEQFF. The DNA for the CDR3 is TGTGCCAGCAGTAACTCGCCGATCAGCTCCTACAATGAGCAGTTCTTC.

The chain uses TRBV7-8 and TRBJ2-7, with 9 bases lining up with TRBD1. The germline gives CDR1 SGHVS, CDR2 FQNEAQ. Germline trimming cut 5 bases from V and 4 bases from J; bases unmatched to any gene: 12. The CDR3 totals 16 residues. CDR3: CASSLLPGQGLYEQYF. The CDR3 DNA sequence: TGTGCCAGCAGCCTCCTACCGGGACAGGGTTTATACGAGCAGTACTTC.

This clone was seen a few times. The V and J genes are TRBV13 and TRBJ1-4; D may be TRBD1 (6 bases). CDR1 PRHDT and CDR2 FYEKMQ come from the germline V gene (reference sequence). The CDR3 loop spans 15 amino acids. The ends were cut back, 3 bases at V and 8 bases at J, with 16 bases in the middle. CDR3 region: CASSFRGQSEEKLFF. The CDR3 nucleotides are TGTGCCAGCAGCTTCCGGGGACAATCCGAAGAAAAACTGTTTTTT. Drawing the rest from reference TRBV13 and TRBJ1-4, the complete variable domain is AAGVIQSPRHLIKEKRETATLKCYPIPRHDTVYWYQQGPGQDPQFLISFYEKMQSDKGSIPDRFSAQQFSDYHSELNMSSLELGDSALYFCASSFRGQSEEKLFFGSGTQLSVL.

This clone has only a few counts. The chain links TRBV10-3 to TRBJ2-1; TRBD2 aligns across 10 bases. CDR1 and CDR2 (germline): ENHRY, SYGVKD. The CDR3 extends over 16 amino acids. The ends lost 6 bases at V and 9 bases at J; junction bases unmatched: 14. CDR3 in DNA: TGTGCCATCAGACCACCCCAACTAGCGGGGTATAGTGAGCAGTTCTTC. Translated, it gives CAIRPPQLAGYSEQFF.

The DNA of the CDR3 is TGTGCCAGCAGCCAAGATATCGCGGGAGGAATACTACGCACAGATACGCAGTATTTT. As protein: CASSQDIAGGILRTDTQYF. J is TRBJ2-3 and V is TRBV4-2; 8 bases align to TRBD2. There are 19 residues in the CDR3. The trim removed 0 bases at V and 1 base at J, leaving 12 bases unmatched. The V gene's germline CDR1 is LGHNA and CDR2 YNFKEQ.

The chain combines TRBV28 with TRBJ2-7, with D perhaps matching TRBD1 (5 bases). From germline, CDR1 is MDHEN and CDR2 SYDVKM. The CDR3 runs to 15 residues. With 1 base removed from V and 1 base from J, the gap between germline ends came to 11 bases. This CDR3 is CASSLSWGRSYEQYF. The CDR3 DNA reads TGTGCCAGCAGTTTATCCTGGGGCCGATCCTACGAGCAGTACTTC.

The V call is TRBV2, the J call TRBJ2-5; D uncertain. Germline CDR1 SNHLY, CDR2 FYNNEI. With 1 base removed from V and 4 bases from J, the gap between germline ends came to 16 bases. The length of the CDR3 is 16 residues. The CDR3 coding sequence is TGTGCCAGCAGTGAAGGAGCCCGGGTAAGGCGAGAGACCCAGTACTTC. Amino acids: CASSEGARVRRETQYF.

V and J are TRBV28 and TRBJ2-5; 15 nucleotides match TRBD2. Germline V gene lookup returns CDR1 MDHEN and CDR2 SYDVKM. After removal of 3 bases from V and 2 bases from J, the junction contained 7 bases not matched to a gene. The CDR3 covers 18 residues. The CDR3 DNA is TGTGCCAGCAGTTTTTTGGGACTAGCGGGGGGAAATCAAGAGACCCAGTACTTC. Its protein is CASSFLGLAGGNQETQYF.

The chain joins TRBV4-1 to TRBJ2-3; 10 nucleotides align to TRBD1. In germline, CDR1 is MGHRA, CDR2 YSYEKL. The ends lost 8 bases at V and 4 bases at J; junction bases unmatched: 6. The CDR3 totals 14 residues. CDR3 sequence: CASGTGAEADTQYF. DNA for the CDR3: TGCGCCAGCGGGACAGGGGCGGAGGCAGATACGCAGTATTTT.

This rearrangement joins TRBV19 to TRBJ2-7; 8 nucleotides align to TRBD1. This CDR3 is built from 18 residues. Germline CDR1 is LNHDA and CDR2 is SQIVND (reference sequence). Trimming cost V 6 bases and J 0 bases; bases outside gene matches: 16. CDR3 sequence (DNA): TGTGCCAGTAGGTTAGAATCAAAGGGACAGGTTAGCTCCTACGAGCAGTACGTC. This sequence encodes CASRLESKGQVSSYEQYV.